The 10 T cell receptor beta chains presented below share a single source sample, sequenced in a study of blood T cell repertoires in COVID-19. Assay used: immunoSEQ multiplex PCR; TCRdb lists only in-frame clones, some missing. The data contain approximately 140,000 clones, approximately 84% of them singletons. The material sequenced was peripheral blood. These receptors all stem from a man between 65 and 85 years old with acute or convalescent COVID-19.

V gene TRBV7-2 combines with J gene TRBJ2-7; D may be TRBD1 (6 bases). Germline V gene data show CDR1 as SGHTA and CDR2 as FQGNSA. V lost 0 bases to trimming and J lost 4 bases, with 13 bases between them. The CDR3 contains 15 residues. As DNA, the CDR3 is TGTGCCAGCAGCTTAGCCGGGACAACCCTTTACGAGCAGTACTTC. Protein product: CASSLAGTTLYEQYF.

V usage is TRBV5-1 and J usage is TRBJ1-5; tentatively, D is TRBD1 (5 bases). Germline V gene lookup returns CDR1 SGHRS and CDR2 YFSETQ. CDR3 length: 17 amino acids. V lost 5 bases, J lost 0 bases, and 18 bases lay in between. Written as DNA, the CDR3 is TGCGCCAGCAGTTTGACCCCTCAAGACAGTAGCAATCAGCCCCAGCATTTT. Its protein product is CASSLTPQDSSNQPQHF.

The chain links TRBV7-8 to TRBJ2-5; the D is unclear. In germline, CDR1 is SGHVS, CDR2 FQNEAQ. The germline V and J ends were trimmed by 5 bases and 3 bases, with 16 bases remaining between them. The CDR3 consists of 15 residues. The CDR3 is CASSLRRRPKETQYF. The DNA for the CDR3 is TGTGCCAGCAGCCTTCGACGGAGACCGAAAGAGACCCAGTACTTC.

The chain is built from TRBV6-5 and TRBJ1-2; 9 bases align to TRBD1. This CDR3 comprises 15 residues. V shed 2 bases, J shed 2 bases, and the junction held 3 bases outside the gene matches. Germline CDR1 reads MNHEY; CDR2 reads SVGAGI. The CDR3 region is CASSYLGTGNYGYTF. Here the CDR3 DNA reads TGTGCCAGCAGTTACCTTGGGACAGGGAACTATGGCTACACCTTC.

The genes are TRBV28 and TRBJ1-2; D is unclear. CDR3 length: 14 residues. V was cut by 5 bases and J by 3 bases, with 13 bases left in between. Germline V gene sequence: CDR1 MDHEN, CDR2 SYDVKM. The CDR3 spells CASSTSQTYYGYTF. The CDR3 DNA is TGTGCCAGCAGTACCAGTCAAACCTACTATGGCTACACCTTC.

This clone was detected once. The chain links TRBV9 to TRBJ1-1; 7 bases line up with TRBD1. CDR1 and CDR2 (germline): SGDLS, YYNGEE. J was trimmed by 3 bases and V by 4 bases; bases with no gene match: 9. The CDR3 runs 15 residues. CDR3: CASSIGGGVDTEAFF. As DNA, the CDR3 is TGTGCCAGCAGCATAGGGGGCGGAGTAGACACTGAAGCTTTCTTT.

The chain links TRBV6-5 to TRBJ1-1; D is possibly TRBD1 (5 bases). Trimming cost V 11 bases and J 2 bases, with 15 bases left between them. The CDR3 is 13 residues long. Germline values: CDR1 MNHEY, CDR2 SVGAGI. CDR3 sequence: CAVRGTANTEAFF. CDR3 sequence (DNA): TGTGCCGTTCGGGGGACGGCCAACACTGAAGCTTTCTTT.

This sequence joins TRBV19 and TRBJ1-5, with TRBD1 as a possible D gene (5 bases). Germline CDR1 and CDR2: LNHDA and SQIVND (reference sequence). V dropped 4 bases and J dropped 3 bases, with 10 bases sitting between them. The CDR3 has 14 amino acids. The CDR3 loop reads CASSKGAVNQPQHF. CDR3 sequence (DNA): TGTGCCAGTAGTAAAGGGGCGGTCAATCAGCCCCAGCATTTT.

This clone was observed a single time. V and J are TRBV28 and TRBJ2-3; 8 bases align to TRBD1. The CDR3 has 15 residues. CDR1 and CDR2 from the germline V gene are MDHEN and SYDVKM. V shed 5 bases and J 3 bases; nucleotides not matched to a gene: 7. CDR3: CASSQTRGQTDTQYF. The DNA for the CDR3 is TGTGCCAGCAGTCAGACCAGGGGGCAGACAGATACGCAGTATTTT.

The chain recombines TRBV28 with TRBJ1-6; D remains ambiguous. Germline loops: CDR1 MDHEN, CDR2 SYDVKM. Trimming shortened V by 5 bases and J by 0 bases, and 11 bases separated the two germline ends. This CDR3 has 16 residues. The CDR3 region is CASSPPRVSYNSPLHF. CDR3 sequence (DNA): TGTGCCAGCAGTCCCCCCCGGGTCTCCTATAATTCACCCCTCCACTTT.